This T cell receptor (beta chain) was identified in a study of cytomegalovirus exposure and HLA in healthy donors. In the case of this clone: Its antigen is still unknown.

Findings and limits, study-wide: Cytomegalovirus status was reportedly diagnosed by the classifier with high specificity and sensitivity. HLA allele associations emerged for roughly 17,000 TCR beta sequences in a later analysis, at 0.05 false discovery rate. Later, an analysis showed that TCR beta chains associated with HLA were more clonally expanded than others that were equally common.

This CDR3 region has 14 residues. Germline V gene sequence: CDR1 SGHKS, CDR2 YYEKEE (reference sequence). Trimming took 0 bases from V and 5 from J, leaving 9 bases between them. The PCR contained 60 Vbeta and 13 Jbeta primers. Sequenced by immunoSEQ multiplex PCR; TCRdb stores in-frame clones only, minus some. The table has roughly 190,000 clones, approximately 59% seen once. This clonotype originated in a man aged 40-49 years in good health and CMV-seronegative. V and J are TRBV5-5 and TRBJ2-1; D remains unclear. Specimen: PBMCs. For the CDR3, the DNA is TGTGCCAGCAGCTTGGGTTCACACGACAATGAGCAGTTCTTC. Protein product: CASSLGSHDNEQFF.